This T cell receptor (beta chain) was captured in a study of early T cells in non-severe SARS-CoV-2 infection. Study-wide context: From unsorted whole blood, bulk RNA was sequenced, and the chains remained unpaired. Notes on the study in general: Missing private and CD4 specificities, VDJdb matching favored anti-spike CD8 responses.

The CDR3 is 11 residues long. V shed 4 bases and J shed 3 bases, with 3 bases lying between them. Germline assignment: CDR1 MDHEN and CDR2 SYDVKM. Unique molecular identifiers were added to individual cDNA molecules. Using its own MiXCR run on the 5' RACE reads, TCRdb lists one record per CDR3 protein. The table has about 50,000 distinct CDR3 sequences, around 6.5% seen once; the top ten hold roughly 2.8%. Points on this clonotype: Its antigen remains unknown.

Sequenced here: whole blood, sampled at baseline. The TCR was taken from an adult who was a healthcare worker with PCR-confirmed SARS-CoV-2 infection or an uninfected control (not recorded which). This chain joins TRBV28 and TRBJ1-1; no clear D. This CDR3 reads CASSSYTEAFF. The CDR3 DNA follows: TGTGCCAGCAGTTCCTACACTGAAGCTTTCTTT.